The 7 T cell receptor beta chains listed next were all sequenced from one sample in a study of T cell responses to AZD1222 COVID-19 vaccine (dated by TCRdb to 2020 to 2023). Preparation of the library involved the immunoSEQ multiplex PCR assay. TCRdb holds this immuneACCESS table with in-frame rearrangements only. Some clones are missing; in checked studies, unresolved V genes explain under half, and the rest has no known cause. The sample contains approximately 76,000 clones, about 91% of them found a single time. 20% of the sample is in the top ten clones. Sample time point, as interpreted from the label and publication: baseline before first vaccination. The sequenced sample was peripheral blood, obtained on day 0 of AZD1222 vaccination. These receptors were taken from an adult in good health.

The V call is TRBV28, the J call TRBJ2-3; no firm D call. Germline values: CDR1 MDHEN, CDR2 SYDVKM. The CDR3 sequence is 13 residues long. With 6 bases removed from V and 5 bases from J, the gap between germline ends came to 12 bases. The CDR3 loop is CASSPPLIDTQYF. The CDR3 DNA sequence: TGTGCCAGCAGCCCCCCCTTAATAGATACGCAGTATTTT.

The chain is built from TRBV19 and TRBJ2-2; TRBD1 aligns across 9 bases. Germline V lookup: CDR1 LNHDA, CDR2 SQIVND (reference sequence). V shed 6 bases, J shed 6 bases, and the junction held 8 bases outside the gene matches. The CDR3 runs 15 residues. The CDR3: CASRSGDRVSGELFF. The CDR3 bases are TGTGCCAGTAGATCCGGGGACAGGGTCTCCGGGGAGCTGTTTTTT.

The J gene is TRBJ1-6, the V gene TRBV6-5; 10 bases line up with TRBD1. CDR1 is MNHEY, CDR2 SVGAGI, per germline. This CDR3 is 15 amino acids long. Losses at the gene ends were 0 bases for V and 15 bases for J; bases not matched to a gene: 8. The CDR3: CASSYSPTGGQLLHF. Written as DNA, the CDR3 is TGTGCCAGCAGTTACTCCCCGACAGGGGGCCAACTCCTCCACTTT.

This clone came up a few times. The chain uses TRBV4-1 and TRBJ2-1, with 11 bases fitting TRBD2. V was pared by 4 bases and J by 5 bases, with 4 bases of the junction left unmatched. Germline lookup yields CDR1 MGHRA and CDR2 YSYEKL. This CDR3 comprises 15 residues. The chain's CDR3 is CASSPSSGGHNEQFF. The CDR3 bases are TGCGCCAGCAGCCCTTCTAGCGGGGGGCACAATGAGCAGTTCTTC.

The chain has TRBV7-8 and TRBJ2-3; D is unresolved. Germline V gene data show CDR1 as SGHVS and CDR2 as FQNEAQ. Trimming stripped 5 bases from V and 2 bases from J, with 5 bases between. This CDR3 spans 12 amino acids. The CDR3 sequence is CASSTHTDTQYF. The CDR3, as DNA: TGTGCCAGCAGCACCCACACAGATACGCAGTATTTT.

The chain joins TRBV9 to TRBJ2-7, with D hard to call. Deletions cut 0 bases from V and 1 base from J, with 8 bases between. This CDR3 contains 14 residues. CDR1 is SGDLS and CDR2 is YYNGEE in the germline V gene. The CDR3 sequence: CASSVDSRSYEQYF. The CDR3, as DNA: TGTGCCAGCAGCGTAGATAGCAGGTCCTACGAGCAGTACTTC.

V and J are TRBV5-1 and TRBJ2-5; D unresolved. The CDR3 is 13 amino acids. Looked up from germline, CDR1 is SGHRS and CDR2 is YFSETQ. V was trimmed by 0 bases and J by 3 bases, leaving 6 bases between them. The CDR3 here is CASSLDVEETQYF. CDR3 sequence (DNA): TGCGCCAGCAGCTTGGACGTCGAAGAGACCCAGTACTTC.